This T cell receptor (beta chain) was captured in a study of CD8 T cells in Susac syndrome (dated 2019 in TCRdb). About the study as a whole: Whether CD8+ T cell activation and differentiation in Susac syndrome was antigen driven was tested using repertoire sequencing. Clonality of the CD8+ T cell repertoire was compared between about a dozen healthy donors, about 14 Susac syndrome patients and 15 multiple sclerosis patients.

As to this clonotype: The clone's antigen remains unknown. The sample holds no much larger clone one base away, and base qualities are not on file.

RNA was extracted using the RNeasy kit, and roughly 0.5 to 1 microgram was reverse transcribed with random hexamers. The immunoSEQ multiplex PCR assay, covering 54 Vbeta and 13 Jbeta segments, was used to amplify TCR beta CDR3 regions. To correct PCR amplification bias, a synthetic template baseline was used for both primer optimization and computational correction. In the paper's pipeline: Reads were annotated to V, D and J genes according to IMGT and were analyzed with immunoSEQ Analyzer, with only productive sequences retained. Clonality was computed as one minus Shannon entropy normalized by log2 of the number of productive unique sequences. For each patient and control, public and private clones were evaluated among the 100 most prevalent clones. Clones were defined as Susac-specific when absent from the healthy and MS cohorts, from approximately 1,100 published viral clones and from other ImmuneACCESS disease sequences. The raw public reads went through TCRdb reprocessing: fastp at Q25, MiXCR clone calling, in-frame beta chains kept. CDR3 protein duplicates are merged, each entry listing the most common genes and DNA. In this record, the V and J calls reflect TCRdb's handling and not the investigators' own analysis. For this sample there are about 290,000 distinct CDR3 sequences; roughly 85% appear just once. In total, the top ten clones hold around 0.2% of the sample.

Peripheral blood CD8+ and CD4+ T cells from healthy donors, Susac syndrome patients and multiple sclerosis patients were profiled using high-throughput TCR beta sequencing. The multiple sclerosis controls were treatment-naive patients who had stable or active relapsing-remitting disease and met the revised McDonald criteria. CD8+ TEMRA cells were enriched by FACS, while bulk CD8+ and CD4+ T cells were purified by magnetic negative isolation. Blood was collected in EDTA tubes and processed within 24 hours, with PBMCs isolated through density gradient centrifugation. PBMCs intended for TCR sequencing were cryopreserved in liquid nitrogen and thawed later in a water bath at 37 degrees C. The sorted or isolated CD4+, CD8+ and CD8+ TEMRA cells had a purity of 90% or higher. Study-wide conclusions, independent of this receptor: The TCR sequencing and HLA analysis was acknowledged to have included a relatively small number of individuals.

The CDR3 goes from the cysteine to the phenylalanine over 14 residues. Here the CDR3 DNA is all that survives: 42 bases in frame from base 1. The V end loses 5 bases and the J end loses 7 bases, and a stretch of 15 bases separates them. Taken from the germline V gene, the CDR1 and CDR2 loops are MDHEN and SYDVKM. The V and J segments used are TRBV28 and TRBJ2-1; no confident D gene assignment can be made. Sequenced material: CD8+ T cells from PBMCs. The TCR comes from a human donor with multiple sclerosis. The CDR3 loop reads CASSNRDGRNEQFF. The nucleotide sequence is given as TGTGCCAGCAGTAATAGAGACGGCAGGAATGAGCAGTTCTTC.